This entry is about one T cell receptor beta chain. With 8 bases clipped from V and 3 bases from J, the junction kept 10 bases outside the gene matches. Germline V gene lookup returns CDR1 LGHDT and CDR2 YNNKEL (reference sequence). This CDR3 spans 15 amino acids. This sample is drawn from a study of T-cell reconstitution after alpha-beta-depleted transplantation in children. Construction of the TCRbeta library involved unique molecular identifiers. One entry per CDR3 protein results from TCRdb running MiXCR on the PCR reads. The data hold 600,000 to 700,000 distinct CDR3 sequences, with around 16% observed a single time.

The sequencing here drew on PBMCs from the stem cell graft donor, taken from the stem cell graft. The receptor was derived from a human donor who donated a stem cell graft to a child with acute myeloid leukemia. This rearrangement joins TRBV3-1 to TRBJ2-3; the match to TRBD1 covers 8 bases. CDR3 residues: CASSGQGAYTDTQYF. The CDR3 region has the DNA TGTGCCAGCTCCGGACAGGGCGCCTATACAGATACGCAGTATTTT.